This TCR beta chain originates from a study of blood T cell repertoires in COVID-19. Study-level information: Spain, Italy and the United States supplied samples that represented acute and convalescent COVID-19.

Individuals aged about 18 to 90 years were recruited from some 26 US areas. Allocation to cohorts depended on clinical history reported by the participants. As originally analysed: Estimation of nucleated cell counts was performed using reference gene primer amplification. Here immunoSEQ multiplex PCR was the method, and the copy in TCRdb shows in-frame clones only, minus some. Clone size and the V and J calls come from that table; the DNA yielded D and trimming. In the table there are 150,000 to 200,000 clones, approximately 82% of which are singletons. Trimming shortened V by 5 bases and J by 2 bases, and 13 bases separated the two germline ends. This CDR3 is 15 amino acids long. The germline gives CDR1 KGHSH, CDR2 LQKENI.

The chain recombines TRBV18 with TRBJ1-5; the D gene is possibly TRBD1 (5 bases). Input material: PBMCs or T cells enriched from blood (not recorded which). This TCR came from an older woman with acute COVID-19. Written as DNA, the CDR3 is TGTGCCAGCTCATACCAGGGTTCTGGCAATCAGCCCCAGCATTTT. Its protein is CASSYQGSGNQPQHF.